The TCR beta chain under discussion was sequenced for a study of T cells in localized non-small cell lung cancer. Study outcomes and limitations: Among the tissues sampled, uninvolved adjacent lung had the highest T cell clonality, above tumor.

Profiled with immunoSEQ multiplex PCR; TCRdb holds only in-frame clones, not every one. Of about 15,000 clones in the sample, more than 70% were seen once. Concerning this clone itself: Antigen specificity is unknown.

V was pared by 5 bases and J by 1 base, with 11 bases between. Germline V gene data show CDR1 as SEHNR and CDR2 as FQNEAQ (reference sequence). The CDR3 consists of 14 residues. This sequence joins TRBV7-9 and TRBJ1-1; D gene ambiguous. The sample here was peripheral blood mononuclear cells, taken before any cancer treatment. The sequence came from a male donor at least 60 years old with stage II lung adenocarcinoma. The CDR3 is CASSPGRRNTEAFF. CDR3 DNA sequence: TGTGCCAGCAGCCCCGGACGGAGGAACACTGAAGCTTTCTTT.